Listed below are T cell receptor beta chains from one sample, sequenced in a study of T cells after yellow fever vaccination. MiXCR, applied by TCRdb to the 5' RACE reads, yields one record per CDR3 protein. Altogether 20,000 to 30,000 distinct CDR3 sequences are present, over 3.5% being singletons, with the ten largest covering about 40%. This material consisted of PBMCs, either bulk or a sorted T-cell subset (CD4+, CD8+, memory, or dextramer-sorted; not recorded which), taken on the day of the yellow fever booster vaccination. Receptor source: a man aged 18 to 35 who received the YFV17D yellow fever vaccine. The CDR3 runs from the conserved cysteine through the conserved F or W. Each record gives: CDR3 protein, CDR3 DNA, clone size, V gene, J gene, D gene, CDR3 length. D genes are given only for firm matches. Clone size is given for some rows only: seen once, a few or many times, or a class if the clone is expanded.

CDR3aa: CASSSTGTVNEKLFF
CDR3nt: TGCGCCAGCAGCTCCACCGGGACAGTTAATGAAAAACTGTTTTTT
abundance: many
v_gene: TRBV5-1
j_gene: TRBJ1-4
d_gene: TRBD1
len: 15

CDR3aa: CASSLNPGTGNTEAFF
CDR3nt: TGTGCCAGCAGCTTAAACCCCGGGACAGGGAACACTGAAGCTTTCTTT
abundance: medium-sized
v_gene: TRBV7-2
j_gene: TRBJ1-1
d_gene: TRBD1
len: 16

CDR3aa: CASSSSRPRGTQYF
CDR3nt: TGTGCCAGCAGCTCTTCAAGACCCCGGGGGACCCAGTACTTC
abundance: NA
v_gene: TRBV7-8
j_gene: TRBJ2-5
d_gene: NA
len: 14

CDR3aa: CASRGTGLDTQYF
CDR3nt: TGTGCCAGCAGAGGGACAGGGCTGGATACGCAGTATTTT
abundance: many
v_gene: TRBV28
j_gene: TRBJ2-3
d_gene: TRBD1
len: 13

CDR3aa: CASSQLAGINNEQFF
CDR3nt: TGCGCCAGCAGCCAACTAGCGGGGATAAACAATGAGCAGTTCTTC
abundance: many
v_gene: TRBV4-1
j_gene: TRBJ2-1
d_gene: TRBD2
len: 15

CDR3aa: CASRERRGEQYF
CDR3nt: TGTGCCAGCAGGGAGCGGCGGGGCGAGCAGTACTTC
abundance: medium-sized
v_gene: TRBV6-5
j_gene: TRBJ2-7
d_gene: NA
len: 12

CDR3aa: CSVPLIKRGGWYNEQFF
CDR3nt: TGCAGTGTCCCCCTAATCAAGCGGGGGGGCTGGTACAATGAGCAGTTCTTC
abundance: many
v_gene: TRBV20-1
j_gene: TRBJ2-1
d_gene: TRBD2
len: 17

CDR3aa: CSAGGTSGVNEQFF
CDR3nt: TGCAGTGCTGGGGGGACTAGCGGGGTGAATGAGCAGTTCTTC
abundance: many
v_gene: TRBV20-1
j_gene: TRBJ2-1
d_gene: TRBD2
len: 14

CDR3aa: CASKVGTHNTEAFF
CDR3nt: TGTGCCAGTAAAGTTGGCACGCACAACACTGAAGCTTTCTTT
abundance: few
v_gene: TRBV19
j_gene: TRBJ1-1
d_gene: NA
len: 14

CDR3aa: CASSMGRTGGSPLHF
CDR3nt: TGTGCCAGTAGTATGGGCCGGACAGGGGGGTCACCCCTCCACTTT
abundance: NA
v_gene: TRBV19
j_gene: TRBJ1-6
d_gene: TRBD1
len: 15

CDR3aa: CASSLGQGRNTGELFF
CDR3nt: TGTGCCAGCAGCTTAGGGCAGGGTAGGAACACCGGGGAGCTGTTTTTT
abundance: many
v_gene: TRBV7-6
j_gene: TRBJ2-2
d_gene: NA
len: 16

CDR3aa: CASSSLGGTAYEQYF
CDR3nt: TGTGCCAGCAGCTCCCTAGGGGGGACCGCCTACGAGCAGTACTTC
abundance: many
v_gene: TRBV5-6
j_gene: TRBJ2-7
d_gene: NA
len: 15

CDR3aa: CASSSPTGGLSYNEQFF
CDR3nt: TGTGCCAGCAGCTCCCCAACAGGGGGCTTGTCCTACAATGAGCAGTTCTTC
abundance: many
v_gene: TRBV7-2
j_gene: TRBJ2-1
d_gene: TRBD1
len: 17

CDR3aa: CASSAQVLGGANVLTF
CDR3nt: TGTGCCAGTAGCGCACAGGTTCTGGGAGGGGCCAACGTCCTGACTTTC
abundance: NA
v_gene: TRBV19
j_gene: TRBJ2-6
d_gene: NA
len: 16

CDR3aa: CASRARGPETQYF
CDR3nt: TGTGCCAGCAGGGCGAGGGGGCCTGAGACCCAGTACTTC
abundance: many
v_gene: TRBV6-1
j_gene: TRBJ2-5
d_gene: TRBD1
len: 13

CDR3aa: CASSLGRDQPQHF
CDR3nt: TGTGCCAGCAGTTTAGGCAGGGATCAGCCCCAGCATTTT
abundance: many
v_gene: TRBV12-3/TRBV12-4
j_gene: TRBJ1-5
d_gene: NA
len: 13

CDR3aa: CASSPILRSTLSKYF
CDR3nt: TGTGCCAGCAGCCCTATCTTACGTTCTACCCTAAGCAAGTACTTC
abundance: NA
v_gene: TRBV11-2
j_gene: TRBJ2-7
d_gene: NA
len: 15

CDR3aa: CASSVGQPPYNEQFF
CDR3nt: TGTGCCAGCAGTGTTGGCCAGCCCCCATACAATGAGCAGTTCTTC
abundance: many
v_gene: TRBV12-3/TRBV12-4
j_gene: TRBJ2-1
d_gene: NA
len: 15

CDR3aa: CASSVSRETQYF
CDR3nt: TGTGCCAGCAGCGTTTCGCGGGAGACCCAGTACTTC
abundance: NA
v_gene: TRBV7-2
j_gene: TRBJ2-5
d_gene: NA
len: 12

CDR3aa: CASSDRDRLHEQYF
CDR3nt: TGTGCCAGCAGTGATAGGGACAGGCTACACGAGCAGTACTTC
abundance: many
v_gene: TRBV25-1
j_gene: TRBJ2-7
d_gene: TRBD1
len: 14

CDR3aa: CASSLTGRGGHNEQFF
CDR3nt: TGTGCCAGCAGCTTAACGGGCCGGGGGGGCCACAATGAGCAGTTCTTC
abundance: many
v_gene: TRBV7-3
j_gene: TRBJ2-1
d_gene: TRBD2
len: 16

CDR3aa: CSARDRNGNQPQHF
CDR3nt: TGCAGTGCTAGAGACAGAAACGGAAATCAGCCCCAGCATTTT
abundance: many
v_gene: TRBV20-1
j_gene: TRBJ1-5
d_gene: NA
len: 14

CDR3aa: CASSLMNIQYF
CDR3nt: TGTGCCAGCAGTTTAATGAACATTCAGTACTTC
abundance: many
v_gene: TRBV12-3/TRBV12-4
j_gene: TRBJ2-4
d_gene: NA
len: 11

CDR3aa: CASSTGGRTEAFF
CDR3nt: TGCGCCAGCAGCACGGGGGGCCGGACTGAAGCTTTCTTT
abundance: NA
v_gene: TRBV5-1
j_gene: TRBJ1-1
d_gene: NA
len: 13

CDR3aa: CASRTYRGESYNEQFF
CDR3nt: TGTGCCAGCAGAACCTACAGGGGGGAATCCTACAATGAGCAGTTCTTC
abundance: many
v_gene: TRBV6-2/TRBV6-3
j_gene: TRBJ2-1
d_gene: TRBD1
len: 16

CDR3aa: CATSDPTGSDTQYF
CDR3nt: TGTGCCACCAGTGACCCAACAGGGTCAGATACGCAGTATTTT
abundance: many
v_gene: TRBV24-1
j_gene: TRBJ2-3
d_gene: NA
len: 14

CDR3aa: CASSLDWDRGPHTF
CDR3nt: TGTGCCAGCAGTCTTGATTGGGACAGGGGTCCTCATACCTTC
abundance: NA
v_gene: TRBV14
j_gene: TRBJ1-2
d_gene: TRBD1
len: 14

CDR3aa: CASSPPGGEGNQPQHF
CDR3nt: TGTGCCAGCAGCCCCCCAGGGGGTGAGGGCAATCAGCCCCAGCATTTT
abundance: many
v_gene: TRBV7-2
j_gene: TRBJ1-5
d_gene: TRBD1
len: 16

CDR3aa: CASSDQGAGNTEAFF
CDR3nt: TGCGCCAGCAGTGATCAGGGCGCGGGGAACACTGAAGCTTTCTTT
abundance: many
v_gene: TRBV10-2
j_gene: TRBJ1-1
d_gene: NA
len: 15

CDR3aa: CASSPRQGSGQPQHF
CDR3nt: TGTGCCAGCAGCCCGAGACAGGGGAGCGGTCAGCCCCAGCATTTT
abundance: many
v_gene: TRBV7-2
j_gene: TRBJ1-5
d_gene: TRBD1
len: 15

CDR3aa: CASSVGADYNEQFF
CDR3nt: TGTGCCAGCAGCGTAGGGGCAGACTACAATGAGCAGTTCTTC
abundance: many
v_gene: TRBV9
j_gene: TRBJ2-1
d_gene: NA
len: 14

CDR3aa: CASSQETAGGFNEQFF
CDR3nt: TGCGCCAGCAGCCAAGAAACGGCGGGGGGCTTCAATGAGCAGTTCTTC
abundance: NA
v_gene: TRBV4-3
j_gene: TRBJ2-1
d_gene: TRBD2
len: 16

CDR3aa: CASSLRRLAGGASLDTQYF
CDR3nt: TGTGCCAGCAGCTTGCGTAGACTAGCGGGGGGCGCGTCTCTCGATACGCAGTATTTT
abundance: few
v_gene: TRBV7-9
j_gene: TRBJ2-3
d_gene: TRBD2
len: 19

CDR3aa: CAIKGRYNEQFF
CDR3nt: TGTGCCATCAAAGGGAGATACAATGAGCAGTTCTTC
abundance: many
v_gene: TRBV10-3
j_gene: TRBJ2-1
d_gene: NA
len: 12